In this sample, the clone carrying this TCR beta chain turned up many times. Its antigen is not known. The read is 3 residues too short to cover the CDR3 end, so that end is filled in from the germline J gene. These data come from a study of T cell clonality in common variable immunodeficiency. Study conclusions and caveats: Fewer TCRbeta clones were shared among CVID subjects than controls. CVID subjects had higher TCRbeta clonality than healthy controls, most marked in about a third.

The V gene end was trimmed by 3 bases and the J gene end by 7 bases; junction bases not matched to a gene: 2. There are 12 residues in the CDR3. The germline CDR1 and CDR2 sequences are SNHLY and FYNNEI. Generated by immunoSEQ multiplex PCR, the TCRdb table keeps only in-frame clones and is missing some. The sample yields roughly 70,000 clones, without any singletons. Most patients and controls had Caucasian heritage. This clonotype was sampled from a person aged 18 to 75 in good health. Sequencing used peripheral blood mononuclear cells. The J gene is TRBJ1-2, the V gene TRBV2; TRBD1 matches 7 bases. The covered CDR3 bases are TGTGCCAGCAGTGAGACAGGGTCTGGC. Translation gives CASSETGSG. The CDR3 reads in full as CASSETGSGYTF.